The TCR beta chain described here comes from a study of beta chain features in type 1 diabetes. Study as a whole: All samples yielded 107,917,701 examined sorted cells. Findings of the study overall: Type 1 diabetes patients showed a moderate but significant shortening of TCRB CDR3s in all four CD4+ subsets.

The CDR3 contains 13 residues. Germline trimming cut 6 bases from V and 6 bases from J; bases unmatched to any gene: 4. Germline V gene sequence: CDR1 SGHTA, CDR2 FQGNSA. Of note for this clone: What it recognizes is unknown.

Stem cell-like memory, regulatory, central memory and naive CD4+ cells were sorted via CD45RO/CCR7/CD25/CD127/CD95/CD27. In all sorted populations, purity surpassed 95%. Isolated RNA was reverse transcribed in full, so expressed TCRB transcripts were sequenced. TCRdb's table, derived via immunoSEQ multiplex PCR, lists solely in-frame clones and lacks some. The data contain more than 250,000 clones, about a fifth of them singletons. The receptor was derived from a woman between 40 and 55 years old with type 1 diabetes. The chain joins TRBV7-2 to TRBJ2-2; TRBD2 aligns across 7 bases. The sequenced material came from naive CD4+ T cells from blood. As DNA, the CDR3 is TGTGCCAGCAGTCGGGAGGCGGCCGGGGAGCTGTTTTTT. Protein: CASSREAAGELFF.